A few counts support the clone carrying this TCR beta chain. Its specificity is unknown. This sample is drawn from a study of Ad26.COV2.S vaccination and SARS-CoV-2 variants. Whole-study results and caveats: Breadth of non-spike TCRs did not differ between vaccinees and placebo recipients. Spike-specific TCR breadth was greater after Ad26.COV2.S than placebo. Reportedly, after vaccination the spike-specific CD8+ and CD4+ T cell responses displayed substantial breadth.

The method was immunoSEQ multiplex PCR; TCRdb's version includes in-frame clones alone and lacks a portion of them. The sample lists about 350,000 clones, approximately 90% occurring once. The treatment is: 15 to 20 received Ad26.COV2.S at low or high dose, single or two shots; about 5 received placebo; per-sample allocation not given. Sampling occurred on day 63 after the first vaccine or placebo injection. Adults aged 18-55 years in Boston included the donor. Germline V gene data show CDR1 as MGHRA and CDR2 as YSYEKL. Trimming took off 3 bases at V and 4 bases at J, with 13 bases between the two ends. The CDR3 spans 15 residues.

The V call is TRBV4-1, the J call TRBJ1-5, with D possibly TRBD1 on 5 matching bases. The receptor was derived from a person aged 18-65 years who received the Ad26.COV2.S COVID-19 vaccine or a placebo. The material sequenced was peripheral blood, taken in a trial of Ad26.COV2.S vaccine versus placebo. CDR3 sequence: CASSQPGGGNQPQHF. CDR3 in DNA: TGCGCCAGCAGCCAGCCTGGGGGGGGAAATCAGCCCCAGCATTTT.